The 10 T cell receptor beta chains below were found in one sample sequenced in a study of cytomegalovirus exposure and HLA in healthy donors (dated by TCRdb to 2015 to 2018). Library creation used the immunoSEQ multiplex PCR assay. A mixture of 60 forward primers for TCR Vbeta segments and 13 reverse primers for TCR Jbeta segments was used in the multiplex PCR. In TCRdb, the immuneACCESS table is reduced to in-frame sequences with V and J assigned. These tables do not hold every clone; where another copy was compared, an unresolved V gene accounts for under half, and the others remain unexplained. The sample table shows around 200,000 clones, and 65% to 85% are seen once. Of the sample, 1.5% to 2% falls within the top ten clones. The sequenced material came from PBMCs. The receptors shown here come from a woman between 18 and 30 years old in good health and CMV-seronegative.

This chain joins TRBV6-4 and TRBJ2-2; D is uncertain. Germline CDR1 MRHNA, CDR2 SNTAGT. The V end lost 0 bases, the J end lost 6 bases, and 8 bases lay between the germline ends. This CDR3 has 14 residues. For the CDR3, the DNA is TGTGCCAGCAGTGACTCTTTCCTCCCCGGGGAGCTGTTTTTT. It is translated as CASSDSFLPGELFF.

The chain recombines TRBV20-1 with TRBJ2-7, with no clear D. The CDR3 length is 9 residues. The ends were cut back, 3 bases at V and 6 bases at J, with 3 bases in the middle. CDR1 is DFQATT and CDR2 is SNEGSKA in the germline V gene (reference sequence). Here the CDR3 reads CSASLEQYF. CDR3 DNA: TGCAGTGCTAGCCTCGAGCAGTACTTC.

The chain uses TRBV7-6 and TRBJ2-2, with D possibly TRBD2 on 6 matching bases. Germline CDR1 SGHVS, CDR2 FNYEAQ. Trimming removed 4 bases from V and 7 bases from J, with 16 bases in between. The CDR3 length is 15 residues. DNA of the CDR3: TGTGCCAGCAGCTCAGGGACTCCGTCTAGCGGGGAGCTGTTTTTT. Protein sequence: CASSSGTPSSGELFF.

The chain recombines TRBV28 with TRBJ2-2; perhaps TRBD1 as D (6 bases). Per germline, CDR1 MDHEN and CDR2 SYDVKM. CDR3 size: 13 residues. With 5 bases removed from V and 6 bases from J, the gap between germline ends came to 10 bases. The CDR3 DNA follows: TGTGCCAGCAGTCTTGGACAGCCCGGGGAGCTGTTTTTT. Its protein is CASSLGQPGELFF.

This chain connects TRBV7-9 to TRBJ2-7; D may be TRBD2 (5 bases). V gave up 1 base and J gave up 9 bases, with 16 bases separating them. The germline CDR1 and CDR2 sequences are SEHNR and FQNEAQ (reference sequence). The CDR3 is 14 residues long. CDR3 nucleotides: TGTGCCAGCAGCTTAGGGGGAGCCTCGCGTGGGCAGTACTTC. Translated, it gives CASSLGGASRGQYF.

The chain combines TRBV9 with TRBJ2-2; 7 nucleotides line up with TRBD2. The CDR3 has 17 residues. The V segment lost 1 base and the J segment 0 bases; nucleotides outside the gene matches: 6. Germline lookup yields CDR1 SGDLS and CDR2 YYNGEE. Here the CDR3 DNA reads TGTGCCAGCAGCGTACGCCTGGGGGGGGCGAACACCGGGGAGCTGTTTTTT. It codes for CASSVRLGGANTGELFF. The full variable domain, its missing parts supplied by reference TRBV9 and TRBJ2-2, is DSGVTQTPKHLITATGQRVTLRCSPRSGDLSVYWYQQSLDQGLQFLIQYYNGEERAKGNILERFSAQQFPDLHSELNLSSLELGDSALYFCASSVRLGGANTGELFFGEGSRLTVL.

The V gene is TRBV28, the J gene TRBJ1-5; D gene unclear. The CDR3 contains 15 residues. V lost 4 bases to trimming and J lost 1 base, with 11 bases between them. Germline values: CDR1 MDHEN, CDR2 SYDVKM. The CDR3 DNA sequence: TGTGCCAGCAGTTCGACTGAGGGAAGCAATCAGCCCCAGCATTTT. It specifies CASSSTEGSNQPQHF.

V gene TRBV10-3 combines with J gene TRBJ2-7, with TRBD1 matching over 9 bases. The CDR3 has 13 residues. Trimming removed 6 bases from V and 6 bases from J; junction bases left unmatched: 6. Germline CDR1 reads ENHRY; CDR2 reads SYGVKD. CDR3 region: CAIRGDRVGEQYF. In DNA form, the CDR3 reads TGTGCCATCAGGGGGGACAGGGTGGGCGAGCAGTACTTC.

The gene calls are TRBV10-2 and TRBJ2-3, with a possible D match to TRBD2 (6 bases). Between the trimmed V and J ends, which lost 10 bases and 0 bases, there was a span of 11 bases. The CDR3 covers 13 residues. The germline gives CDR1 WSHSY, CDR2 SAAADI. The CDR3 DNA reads TGCGCCACCTTGGAGGGGAGCACAGATACGCAGTATTTT. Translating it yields CATLEGSTDTQYF.

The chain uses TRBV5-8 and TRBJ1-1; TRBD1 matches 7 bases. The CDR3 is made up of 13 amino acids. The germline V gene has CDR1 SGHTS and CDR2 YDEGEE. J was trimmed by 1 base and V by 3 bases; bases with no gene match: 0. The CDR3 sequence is CASSWDRNTEAFF. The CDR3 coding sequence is TGTGCCAGCAGCTGGGACAGGAACACTGAAGCTTTCTTT.